Listed below are T cell receptor beta chains from one sample, sequenced in a study of naive and memory T cell subsets. TCRdb re-called the 5' RACE reads with MiXCR, one entry per CDR3 protein. In the table there are roughly 48,000 distinct CDR3 sequences, over 3.5% of which are singletons. The receptors stem from a female donor in good health. CDR3s include the opening cysteine and the closing phenylalanine or tryptophan. The D gene is left open where the match is weak. A clone size is listed for some rows: how often the clone was seen (once, few, many), or a class if it is expanded.

TGCAGCGTTGGAGGGAGCCCCTACGAGCAGTACTTC,CSVGGSPYEQYF,many,TRBJ2-7,NA,TRBV29-1
TGCAGCGTTGCCAAGCGGAGCTACAATGAGCAGTTCTTC,CSVAKRSYNEQFF,medium-sized,TRBJ2-1,NA,TRBV29-1
TGTGCCAGCAGCTACCGACGAACCCAGTACTTC,CASSYRRTQYF,many,TRBJ2-5,NA,TRBV11-3
TGTGCCAGCAGCTCCTCGGGAGCCGGCTACAATGAGCAGTTCTTC,CASSSSGAGYNEQFF,many,TRBJ2-1,NA,TRBV7-2
TGTGCCAGCAGTTTGGGCCCACAGGGTGGAAAAAACATTCAGTACTTC,CASSLGPQGGKNIQYF,NA,TRBJ2-4,NA,TRBV28
TGCAGTGCTAAATTCTCCGGGACTAGCGGGAACGAGCAGTACTTC,CSAKFSGTSGNEQYF,NA,TRBJ2-7,TRBD2,TRBV20-1
TGTGCCAGCAGCTTAGTGAGGGGGACAGCCAAAAACATTCAGTACTTC,CASSLVRGTAKNIQYF,many,TRBJ2-4,NA,TRBV7-2
TGCGCCAGCAGTGAGTCGACTAGCGGAGCGGGGGAGACCCAGTACTTC,CASSESTSGAGETQYF,many,TRBJ2-5,TRBD2,TRBV10-1
TGTGCCAGCAGTAATTTGAGGGCAGAAACTGAAGCTTTCTTT,CASSNLRAETEAFF,many,TRBJ1-1,NA,TRBV12-3/TRBV12-4
TGCAGTGCTAGGTCTGCGGGAGGGCCTTTAGCCAAAAACATTCAGTACTTC,CSARSAGGPLAKNIQYF,few,TRBJ2-4,TRBD2,TRBV20-1
TGCGCCAGCAGCCTCGCGGCGAGGGCGGATTCACCCCTCCACTTT,CASSLAARADSPLHF,many,TRBJ1-6,NA,TRBV4-1
TGTGCCAGCAGTTACTCGTACAGTATGGACACTGAAGCTTTCTTT,CASSYSYSMDTEAFF,many,TRBJ1-1,NA,TRBV6-5
TGTGCCACCAGCAGAGACAGTAATACAGGGTCGGGGAATCAGCCCCAGCATTTT,CATSRDSNTGSGNQPQHF,many,TRBJ1-5,NA,TRBV15
TGTGCCAGCAGGGTCAGCGGGGTGAACACCGGGGAGCTGTTTTTT,CASRVSGVNTGELFF,many,TRBJ2-2,TRBD2,TRBV28
TGTGCCAGCAGCCACCCCCGGGGGCTGACTGAAGCTTTCTTT,CASSHPRGLTEAFF,many,TRBJ1-1,NA,TRBV3-1
TGCGCCAGCAGCTTGCGCAGAGGCCAAGAGACCCAGTACTTC,CASSLRRGQETQYF,many,TRBJ2-5,NA,TRBV5-1
TGTGCCAGTAGGAATCCGGGACAGTTAAACACCGGGGAGCTGTTTTTT,CASRNPGQLNTGELFF,many,TRBJ2-2,TRBD1,TRBV19
TGTGCCACCAGCAGCACTAGCGGGAGTTACCGCGAGACCCAGTACTTC,CATSSTSGSYRETQYF,many,TRBJ2-5,TRBD2,TRBV15
TGTGCCAGCAGCCACACAAAAAACATTCAGTACTTC,CASSHTKNIQYF,many,TRBJ2-4,NA,TRBV7-8
TGCGCCAGCAGCCAAGATTTTACAGGGAGAGGTGAAGCTTTCTTT,CASSQDFTGRGEAFF,many,TRBJ1-1,NA,TRBV4-1
TGTGCCAGCAGCTTAACTAGCGGAGACACCGGGGAGCTGTTTTTT,CASSLTSGDTGELFF,many,TRBJ2-2,TRBD2,TRBV7-2
TGTGCCAGCAGCTCCCTTGACGCGGGAGTGGCAAGTACGCAGTATTTT,CASSSLDAGVASTQYF,many,TRBJ2-3,TRBD2,TRBV9
TGTGCCAGCAGCGTAGGGCTCTTGCGGGAGATAGATACGCAGTATTTT,CASSVGLLREIDTQYF,many,TRBJ2-3,TRBD2,TRBV9
TGTGCCAGTAGTATAGTATTATCCCAAAACACCGGGGAGCTGTTTTTT,CASSIVLSQNTGELFF,many,TRBJ2-2,NA,TRBV19
TGTGCCAGCAGCGGGCTAGCGGAGAACAATGAGCAGTTCTTC,CASSGLAENNEQFF,few,TRBJ2-1,TRBD2,TRBV5-4
TGCAGCGTTGAAGAGTCCCTAGCGAGGAGCTCCTACAATGAGCAGTTCTTC,CSVEESLARSSYNEQFF,many,TRBJ2-1,NA,TRBV29-1
TGCAGTGCTGGGCATACTAGCGGGAACACCGGGGAGCTGTTTTTT,CSAGHTSGNTGELFF,many,TRBJ2-2,TRBD2,TRBV20-1
TGTGCCAGCAGTTGGAACACTGAAGCTTTCTTT,CASSWNTEAFF,many,TRBJ1-1,NA,TRBV28
TGTGCCAGCTCCCTTCGGACAGATACGCAGTATTTT,CASSLRTDTQYF,many,TRBJ2-3,NA,TRBV5-4
TGCAGTGCTAGACCGTTCAAACCTGGACAGGGCCATCTCTACGAGCAGTACTTC,CSARPFKPGQGHLYEQYF,NA,TRBJ2-7,TRBD1,TRBV20-1
TGCAGCGTTGAATTGAGTTTGAGCTCCTACGAGCAGTACTTC,CSVELSLSSYEQYF,few,TRBJ2-7,NA,TRBV29-1
TGCAGTGCCCAATTGGGGCCGGCCGGCTACACCTTC,CSAQLGPAGYTF,many,TRBJ1-2,NA,TRBV20-1
TGCAGTGCTAGTGTAGGACGGTTTACATACGAGCAGTACTTC,CSASVGRFTYEQYF,many,TRBJ2-7,NA,TRBV20-1
TGCAGCGTTGACTCTAGGCTAGTGGGGAATGAGCAGTTCTTC,CSVDSRLVGNEQFF,many,TRBJ2-1,NA,TRBV29-1
TGTGCCCGAGACTTACGGGGGACCGGAGATGGCTACACCTTC,CARDLRGTGDGYTF,few,TRBJ1-2,NA,TRBV24-1
TGCGCCAGCAGCTTGGAGCTAGCGGGGCCCTACGAGCAGTACTTC,CASSLELAGPYEQYF,many,TRBJ2-7,TRBD2,TRBV5-1
TGTGCCAGCAGCCACTTAGCGGGAGGAGGATACAATGAGCAGTTCTTC,CASSHLAGGGYNEQFF,few,TRBJ2-1,TRBD2,TRBV14
TGCGCCAGCAGCCAGGGACATCTACAATCGAACACCGGGGAGCTGTTTTTT,CASSQGHLQSNTGELFF,many,TRBJ2-2,NA,TRBV5-1
TGCAGCGTTGCGCGGGGACTAGCGGGAGGGCTGGGAGAGACCCAGTACTTC,CSVARGLAGGLGETQYF,many,TRBJ2-5,TRBD2,TRBV29-1
TGCAGCGTTGCCACTACAGGATTCAACACTGAAGCTTTCTTT,CSVATTGFNTEAFF,many,TRBJ1-1,NA,TRBV29-1
TGCAGCGTGGCAGGGACCTATTACACTGAAGCTTTCTTT,CSVAGTYYTEAFF,many,TRBJ1-1,NA,TRBV29-1
TGTGCCAGCAGCCAAGGGTCGTACGAGCAGTACTTC,CASSQGSYEQYF,many,TRBJ2-7,NA,TRBV3-1
TGTGCCAGCAGTTACTCCACTAGCGGGAGGCAATCCTACAATGAGCAGTTCTTC,CASSYSTSGRQSYNEQFF,few,TRBJ2-1,TRBD2,TRBV6-2/TRBV6-3
TGTGCCAGCAATGGACTGATTGAGACCCAGTACTTC,CASNGLIETQYF,medium-sized,TRBJ2-5,NA,TRBV28
TGTGCCAGCACGGAGGCAAACACCGGGGAGCTGTTTTTT,CASTEANTGELFF,NA,TRBJ2-2,NA,TRBV6-5
TGTGCCAGCAGCTTTATAAGCGAGAATGAGCAGTTCTTC,CASSFISENEQFF,few,TRBJ2-1,NA,TRBV7-2
TGTGCCAGCAGTCCCGGGACAGCGAACACCGGGGAGCTGTTTTTT,CASSPGTANTGELFF,few,TRBJ2-2,TRBD1,TRBV6-5
TGTGCCAGCAGTTATATCTCTCTGGGAAACATTCAGTACTTC,CASSYISLGNIQYF,NA,TRBJ2-4,NA,TRBV6-6
TGTGCCAGCAGCCAAAATTCTGTTCGAATGAACTCCTACGAGCAGTACTTC,CASSQNSVRMNSYEQYF,few,TRBJ2-7,NA,TRBV14
TGTGCCAGCAGCTGTGGTGCTGAAGCTTTCTTT,CASSCGAEAFF,NA,TRBJ1-1,NA,TRBV11-1
TGTGCCAGCAGCCCCCCTGGGACTGCGGGGGAGACCCAGTACTTC,CASSPPGTAGETQYF,many,TRBJ2-5,NA,TRBV7-7
TGTGCCAGCAGTTTTCAGGGGCGCAGAACTGAAGCTTTCTTT,CASSFQGRRTEAFF,few,TRBJ1-1,NA,TRBV28
TGCGCCAGCAGCCAGGCTCTAGCGGGAGCGGCAGATACGCAGTATTTT,CASSQALAGAADTQYF,many,TRBJ2-3,TRBD2,TRBV4-1